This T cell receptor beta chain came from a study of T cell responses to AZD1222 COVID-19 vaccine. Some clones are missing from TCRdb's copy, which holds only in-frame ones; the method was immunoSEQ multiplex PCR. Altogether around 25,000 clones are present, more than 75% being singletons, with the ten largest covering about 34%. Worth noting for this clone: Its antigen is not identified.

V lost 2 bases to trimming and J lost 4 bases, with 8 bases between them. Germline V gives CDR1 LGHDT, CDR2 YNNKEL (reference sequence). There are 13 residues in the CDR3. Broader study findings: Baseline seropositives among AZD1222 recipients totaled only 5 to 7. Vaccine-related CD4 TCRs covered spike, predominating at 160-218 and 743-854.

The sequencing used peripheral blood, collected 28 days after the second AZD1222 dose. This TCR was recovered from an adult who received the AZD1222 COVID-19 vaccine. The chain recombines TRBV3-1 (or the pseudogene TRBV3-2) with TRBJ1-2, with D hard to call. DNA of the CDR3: TGTGCCAGCAGCCAATCTAGGCTCTATGGCTACACCTTC. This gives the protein CASSQSRLYGYTF.